Described below is a single T cell receptor (beta chain) sequence and its context. What it binds is unknown. The V and J ends lost 5 bases and 6 bases, in that order; junction bases with no gene match: 6. The CDR3 covers 14 residues. Germline CDR1 is SGHTA and CDR2 is FQGNSA. These data are taken from a study of identical twins. Each CDR3 protein is one row after TCRdb ran MiXCR on the 5' RACE reads. The table includes some 1,600,000 distinct CDR3 sequences, roughly 35% detected once. Study results and caveats: While abundant cord blood beta clonotypes carried fewer insertions, memory repertoires showed no such pattern. There is a chance that invariant MAIT and iNKT cells partially muddied zero-insertion analyses. Among beta out-of-frame sequences, excess sharing between twins appeared weaker. Sequences that were out-of-frame, alpha and twin-shared displayed an excess of low generation probability.

Source material: cord blood. This clonotype was obtained from a newborn girl in good health. The chain links TRBV7-2 to TRBJ2-1; 8 nucleotides line up with TRBD2. Written as DNA, the CDR3 is TGTGCCAGCAGCGTCGGGGGGGGATTCAATGAGCAGTTCTTC. Protein: CASSVGGGFNEQFF.